The sequence of this T cell receptor (beta chain) was determined in a study of T cells in Graves' hyperthyroidism and ophthalmopathy. The CDR3 has 15 amino acids. Germline V gene data show CDR1 as SGHDT and CDR2 as YYEEEE. The J segment lost 4 bases and the V segment lost 2 bases, leaving 9 bases of the junction unmatched. Amplification yielded TCR beta CDR3 regions, with RNA transcripts as the source. A set of HTBI primers served as the primers for a first-round RT-PCR of the TCR CDR3. TCRdb analysed the multiplex PCR reads with MiXCR anew, one entry per CDR3 protein. Of 450,000 to 650,000 distinct CDR3 sequences listed, around 20% are singletons.

This clonotype was sampled from a man between 18 and 35 years old with Graves' hyperthyroidism. The rearrangement joins TRBV5-6 to TRBJ2-7; TRBD2 matches 7 bases. The sample consisted of blood. CDR3 in DNA: TGTGCCAGCAGCTTCGCCGGCGGGGGAGGGTACGAGCAGTACTTC. It encodes CASSFAGGGGYEQYF.